This entry concerns a single T cell receptor beta chain. The antigen is undetermined. A second PCR of about 7 to 12 cycles used a sample-barcoded 5' primer and a J-beta primer mix. In TCRdb, the 5' RACE reads were re-called with MiXCR into one record per CDR3 protein. Among about 1.4 million distinct CDR3 sequences listed, roughly 64% were seen once. The data are from a study of blood T cells in healthy people across ages. In the study overall: Template switching picked up about one barcoded beta molecule for each two T cells.

Unmatched junction bases numbered 2, after V lost 0 bases and J lost 1 base. CDR1 is MNHEY, CDR2 SMNVEV, per germline (reference sequence). The CDR3 extends over 16 amino acids. The authors extracted at least 6 micrograms of total RNA per sample. Findings and limits, study-wide: Strong correlation existed between TCR beta diversity and naive T cell percentage. A roughly linear age-dependent decrease characterized TCR beta diversity per million T cells.

V is TRBV27 and J is TRBJ2-3; 9 bases line up with TRBD2. The receptor was derived from a man between 18 and 29 years old in good health. Input material: blood. CDR3 nucleotides: TGTGCCAGCAGTTTATCGATAGCGGGGGGCACAGATACGCAGTATTTT. This encodes CASSLSIAGGTDTQYF.